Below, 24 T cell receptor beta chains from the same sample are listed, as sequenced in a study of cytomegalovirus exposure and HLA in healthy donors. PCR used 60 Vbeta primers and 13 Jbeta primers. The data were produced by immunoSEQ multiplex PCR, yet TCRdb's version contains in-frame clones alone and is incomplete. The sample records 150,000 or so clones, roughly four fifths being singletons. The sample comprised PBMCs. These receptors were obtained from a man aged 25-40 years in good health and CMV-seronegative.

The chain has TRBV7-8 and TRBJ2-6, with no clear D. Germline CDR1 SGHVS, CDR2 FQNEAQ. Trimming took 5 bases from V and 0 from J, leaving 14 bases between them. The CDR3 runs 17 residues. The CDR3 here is CASSAVPGGSGANVLTF. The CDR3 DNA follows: TGTGCCAGCAGCGCAGTACCCGGCGGCTCTGGGGCCAACGTCCTGACTTTC.

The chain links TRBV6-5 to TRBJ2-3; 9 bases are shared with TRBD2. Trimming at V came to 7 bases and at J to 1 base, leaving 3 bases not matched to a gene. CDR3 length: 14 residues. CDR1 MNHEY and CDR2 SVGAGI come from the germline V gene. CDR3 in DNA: TGTGCCAGCACCCGACTAGCGGGCACAGATACGCAGTATTTT. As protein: CASTRLAGTDTQYF.

In nucleotides, the CDR3 is TGTGCCAGTAGTTTGCCCGGGAGTTACAATCAGCCCCAGCATTTT. This sequence encodes CASSLPGSYNQPQHF. This chain connects TRBV19 to TRBJ1-5; D gene uncertain. The ends were cut back, 5 bases at V and 3 bases at J, with 14 bases in the middle. Germline V lookup: CDR1 LNHDA, CDR2 SQIVND (reference sequence). This CDR3 has 15 residues.

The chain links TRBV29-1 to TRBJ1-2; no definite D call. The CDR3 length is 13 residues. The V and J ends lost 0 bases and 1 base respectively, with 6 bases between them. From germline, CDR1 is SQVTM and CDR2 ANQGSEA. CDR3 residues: CSVEDGHNYGYTF. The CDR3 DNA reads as TGCAGCGTTGAAGATGGCCATAACTATGGCTACACCTTC.

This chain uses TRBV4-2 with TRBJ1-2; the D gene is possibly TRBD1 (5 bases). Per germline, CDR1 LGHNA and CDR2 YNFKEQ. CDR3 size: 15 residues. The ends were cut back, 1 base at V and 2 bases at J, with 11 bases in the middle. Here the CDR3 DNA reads TGTGCCAGCAGCCAAGGGGGCGTCAGGAACTATGGCTACACCTTC. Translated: CASSQGGVRNYGYTF.

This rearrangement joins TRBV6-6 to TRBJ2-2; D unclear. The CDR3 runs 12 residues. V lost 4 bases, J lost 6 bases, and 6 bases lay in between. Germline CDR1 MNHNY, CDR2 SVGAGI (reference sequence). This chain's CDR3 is CASSFPPGELFF. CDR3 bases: TGTGCCAGCAGTTTCCCTCCCGGGGAGCTGTTTTTT.

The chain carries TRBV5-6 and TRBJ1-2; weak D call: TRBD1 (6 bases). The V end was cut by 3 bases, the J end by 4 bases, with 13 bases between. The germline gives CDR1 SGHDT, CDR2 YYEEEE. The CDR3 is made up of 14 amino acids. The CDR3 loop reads CASSYYGQLYGYTF. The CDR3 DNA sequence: TGTGCCAGCAGCTATTACGGACAGCTCTATGGCTACACCTTC.

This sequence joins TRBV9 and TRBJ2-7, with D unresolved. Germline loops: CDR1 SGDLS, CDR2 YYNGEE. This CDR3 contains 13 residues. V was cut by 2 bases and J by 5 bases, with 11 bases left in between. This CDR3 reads CASSVNSENEQYF. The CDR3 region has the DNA TGTGCCAGCAGCGTGAACAGTGAAAACGAGCAGTACTTC.

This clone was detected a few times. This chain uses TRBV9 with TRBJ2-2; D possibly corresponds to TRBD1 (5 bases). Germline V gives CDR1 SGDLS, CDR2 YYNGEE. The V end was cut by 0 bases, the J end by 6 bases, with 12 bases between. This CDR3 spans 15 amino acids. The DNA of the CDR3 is TGTGCCAGCAGCGTAGGTCAGGGCAGGGCCGGGGAGCTGTTTTTT. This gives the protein CASSVGQGRAGELFF.

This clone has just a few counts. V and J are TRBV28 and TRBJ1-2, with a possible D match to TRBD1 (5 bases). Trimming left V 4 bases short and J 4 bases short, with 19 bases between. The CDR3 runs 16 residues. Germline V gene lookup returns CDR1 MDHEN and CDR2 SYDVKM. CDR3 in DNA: TGTGCCAGCAGTTCCCCAGGAGGGGCGTCCATCTATGGCTACACCTTC. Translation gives CASSSPGGASIYGYTF.

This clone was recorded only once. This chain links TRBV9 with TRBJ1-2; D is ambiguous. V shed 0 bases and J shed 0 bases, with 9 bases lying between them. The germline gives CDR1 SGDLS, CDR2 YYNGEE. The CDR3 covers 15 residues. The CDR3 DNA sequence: TGTGCCAGCAGCGTAGAGCCAACCCCTAACTATGGCTACACCTTC. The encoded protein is CASSVEPTPNYGYTF.

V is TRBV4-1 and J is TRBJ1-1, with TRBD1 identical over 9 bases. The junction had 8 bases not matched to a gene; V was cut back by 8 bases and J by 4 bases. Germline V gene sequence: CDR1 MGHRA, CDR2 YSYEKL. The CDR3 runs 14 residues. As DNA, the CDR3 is TGCGCCAGCGAGACAGGGGGTTTGGCCACTGAAGCTTTCTTT. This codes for CASETGGLATEAFF.

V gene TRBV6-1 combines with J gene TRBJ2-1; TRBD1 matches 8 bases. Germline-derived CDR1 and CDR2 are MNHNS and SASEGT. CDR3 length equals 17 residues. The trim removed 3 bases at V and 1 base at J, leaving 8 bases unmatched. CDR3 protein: CASSDPSDRVSYNEQFF. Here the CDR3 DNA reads TGTGCCAGCAGTGACCCGTCGGACAGGGTTTCCTACAATGAGCAGTTCTTC.

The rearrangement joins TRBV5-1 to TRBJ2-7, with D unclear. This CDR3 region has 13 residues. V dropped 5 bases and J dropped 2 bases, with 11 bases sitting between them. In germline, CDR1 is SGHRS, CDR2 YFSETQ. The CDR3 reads CASSLTQAYEQYF. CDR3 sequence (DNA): TGCGCCAGCAGTTTGACTCAAGCCTACGAGCAGTACTTC.

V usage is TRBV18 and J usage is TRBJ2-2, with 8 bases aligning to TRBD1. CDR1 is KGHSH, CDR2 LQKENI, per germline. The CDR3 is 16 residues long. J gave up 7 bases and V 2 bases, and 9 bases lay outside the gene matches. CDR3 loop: CASSPTQGAQVGELFF. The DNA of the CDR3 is TGTGCCAGCTCACCAACTCAGGGGGCGCAAGTCGGGGAGCTGTTTTTT.

DNA of the CDR3: TGTGCCATCAGTGCTCTTCCTAGCGGGGTAAATTACAATGAGCAGTTCTTC. Translated: CAISALPSGVNYNEQFF. The chain carries TRBV10-3 and TRBJ2-1; 9 bases match TRBD2. The CDR3 contains 17 residues. Unmatched junction bases numbered 11, after V lost 4 bases and J lost 4 bases. Germline V gene lookup returns CDR1 ENHRY and CDR2 SYGVKD.

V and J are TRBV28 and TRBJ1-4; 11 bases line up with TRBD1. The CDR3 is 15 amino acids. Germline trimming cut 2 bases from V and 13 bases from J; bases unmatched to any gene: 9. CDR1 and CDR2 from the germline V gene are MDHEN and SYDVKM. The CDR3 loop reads CASSLGTGGPRGLFF. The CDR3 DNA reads TGTGCCAGCAGTTTAGGGACAGGGGGTCCCCGGGGACTGTTTTTT.

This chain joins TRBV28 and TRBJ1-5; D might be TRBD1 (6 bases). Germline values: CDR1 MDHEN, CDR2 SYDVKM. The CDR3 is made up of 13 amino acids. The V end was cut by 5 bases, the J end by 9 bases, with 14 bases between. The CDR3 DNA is TGTGCCAGCAGTACGACAGGTCCGTGGCCCCAGCATTTT. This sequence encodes CASSTTGPWPQHF.

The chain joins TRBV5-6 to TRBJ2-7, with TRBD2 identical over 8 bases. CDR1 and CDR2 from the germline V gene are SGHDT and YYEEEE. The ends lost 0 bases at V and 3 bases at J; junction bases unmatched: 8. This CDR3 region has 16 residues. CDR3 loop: CASSLGRGGLNYEQYF. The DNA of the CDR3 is TGTGCCAGCAGCTTGGGCCGGGGGGGGCTCAACTACGAGCAGTACTTC.

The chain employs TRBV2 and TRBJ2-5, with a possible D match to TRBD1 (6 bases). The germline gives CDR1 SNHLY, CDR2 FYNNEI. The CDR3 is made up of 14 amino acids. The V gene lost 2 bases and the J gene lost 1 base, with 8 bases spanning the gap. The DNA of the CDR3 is TGTGCCAGCAGTGAACAGGGGAGCCAAGAGACCCAGTACTTC. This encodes CASSEQGSQETQYF.

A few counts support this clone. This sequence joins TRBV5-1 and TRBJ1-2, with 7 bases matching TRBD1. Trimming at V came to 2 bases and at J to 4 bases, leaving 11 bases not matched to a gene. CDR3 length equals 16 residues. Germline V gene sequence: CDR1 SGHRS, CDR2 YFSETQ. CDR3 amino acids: CASSLPEGGVGYGYTF. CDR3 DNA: TGCGCCAGCAGCTTACCGGAAGGGGGCGTCGGCTATGGCTACACCTTC.

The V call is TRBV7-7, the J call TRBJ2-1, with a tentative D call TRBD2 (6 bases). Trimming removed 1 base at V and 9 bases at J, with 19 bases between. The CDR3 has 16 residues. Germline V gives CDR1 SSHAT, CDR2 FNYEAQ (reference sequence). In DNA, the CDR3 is TGTGCCAGCAGCTTAGTCGGGCAGGGAGGTCAATCTGAGCAGTTCTTC. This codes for CASSLVGQGGQSEQFF.

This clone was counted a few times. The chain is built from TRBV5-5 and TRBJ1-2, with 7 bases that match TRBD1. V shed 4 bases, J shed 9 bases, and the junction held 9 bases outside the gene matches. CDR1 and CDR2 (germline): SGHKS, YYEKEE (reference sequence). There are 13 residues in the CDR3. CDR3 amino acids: CASSRTDRRSYTF. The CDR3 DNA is TGTGCCAGCAGCCGAACGGACAGGCGCAGCTACACCTTC.

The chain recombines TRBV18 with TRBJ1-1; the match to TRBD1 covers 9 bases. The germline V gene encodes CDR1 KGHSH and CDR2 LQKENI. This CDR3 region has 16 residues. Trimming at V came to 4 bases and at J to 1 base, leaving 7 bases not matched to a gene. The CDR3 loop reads CASSLLSDRGNTEAFF. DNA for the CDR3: TGTGCCAGCTCACTCCTTTCGGACAGGGGGAACACTGAAGCTTTCTTT. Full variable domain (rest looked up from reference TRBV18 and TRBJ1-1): NAGVMQNPRHLVRRRGQEARLRCSPMKGHSHVYWYRQLPEEGLKFMVYLQKENIIDESGMPKERFSAEFPKEGPSILRIQQVVRGDSAAYFCASSLLSDRGNTEAFFGQGTRLTVV.